This entry describes one TCR beta chain. Its target is unknown. This CDR3 is 16 amino acids long. Primers for the PCR totalled 60 Vbeta and 13 Jbeta. The table came from immunoSEQ multiplex PCR; TCRdb's copy has only in-frame clones and leaves some out. The data hold approximately 200,000 clones, with approximately 78% observed a single time. This sample was taken from a study of cytomegalovirus exposure and HLA in healthy donors. Looking at the study overall: Tens of millions of unique TCR sequences came from HLA-typed donors in an early release. Findings of the study overall: TCR beta chains numbering about 160 were designated cytomegalovirus-associated. Per published reports, the classifier diagnosed cytomegalovirus status with high specificity and sensitivity.

Sequenced input: PBMCs. The receptor was derived from a woman between 50 and 59 years old in good health and CMV-seropositive. The J gene is TRBJ2-2, the V gene TRBV21-1; whether TRBD2, the table's D call, matches the DNA was not checked. TRBV21-1 is a listed pseudogene. CDR3 DNA: TGTGCCAGCAGCAAAACAAGCGGGAGGGGGATCGGGGAGCTGTTTTTT. Encoded protein: CASSKTSGRGIGELFF.